The T cell receptor beta chain described here comes from a study of neoadjuvant anti-PD-1 for oral cavity cancer. Study overall: Before surgery, most patients got three to four biweekly 3 mg/kg nivolumab doses.

Germline CDR1 MNHEY, CDR2 SMNVEV (reference sequence). The CDR3 has 13 amino acids. Between the trimmed V and J ends, which lost 5 bases and 6 bases, there was a span of 10 bases. Generated by immunoSEQ multiplex PCR, the TCRdb table keeps only in-frame clones and is missing some. The sample lists about 16,000 clones, about 61% seen once, with around 2.7% in the top ten. Comments on this clone: No antigen is known for it.

Whole-study results and caveats: Post-nivolumab, blood T cell clonality was significantly elevated in non-responders.

Sequencing used PBMCs, obtained before nivolumab (anti-PD-1) treatment. The chain carries TRBV27 and TRBJ2-2, with a possible D match to TRBD1 (5 bases). The sequence was obtained from a person between 35 and 79 years old with oral cavity squamous cell carcinoma. CDR3 sequence: CASSPTGPGELFF. CDR3 nucleotides: TGTGCCAGCAGTCCCACAGGCCCCGGGGAGCTGTTTTTT.